Listed here are 14 T cell receptor beta chains from one sample, sequenced in a study of human T cells and chemical hapten exposure. TCRdb re-derived calls from the RACE reads in MiXCR, one entry per CDR3 protein. Among about 380,000 distinct CDR3 sequences listed, roughly 4.8% were seen once. The time point denotes: patch test 1, 2 weeks after DPC sensitization. Treatment defined: therapeutic diphenylcyclopropenone sensitization with weekly scalp DPC. This sample comprised whole blood, obtained in connection with sensitization to the hapten diphenylcyclopropenone (DPC). Every receptor here comes from a woman aged 45 to 65 with alopecia areata. Some clones in this sample may be carry-over from other donors' samples.

This clonotype was found a few times. The chain carries TRBV5-1 and TRBJ1-4; maybe TRBD1 (6 bases). The germline V gene encodes CDR1 SGHRS and CDR2 YFSETQ. CDR3 length equals 17 residues. V was pared by 0 bases and J by 6 bases, with 18 bases between. DNA for the CDR3: TGCGCCAGCAGCTTGGATGGGGGGCCGGTGAATGATGAAAAACTGTTTTTT. Translating it yields CASSLDGGPVNDEKLFF.

The table lists this clonotype with many counts. This chain joins TRBV5-6 and TRBJ2-4; D gene unclear. Between the trimmed V and J ends, which lost 3 bases and 0 bases, there was a span of 10 bases. In germline, CDR1 is SGHDT, CDR2 YYEEEE. This CDR3 is 15 amino acids long. CDR3 DNA: TGTGCCAGCAGCTCCTTCCCCTTAGCCAAAAACATTCAGTACTTC. It translates to CASSSFPLAKNIQYF.

This clonotype showed up just a few times. V is TRBV6-5 and J is TRBJ2-3; possibly TRBD1 for D (6 bases). CDR3 length equals 15 residues. V was shortened by 4 bases and J by 2 bases, with 13 bases between the two germline ends. The germline V gene has CDR1 MNHEY and CDR2 SVGAGI. CDR3 residues: CASSWTGTSTDTQYF. The CDR3 nucleotides read TGTGCCAGCAGTTGGACCGGGACATCCACAGATACGCAGTATTTT.

This clonotype has just a few counts. V gene TRBV29-1 combines with J gene TRBJ2-7; TRBD2 might be the D (5 bases). This CDR3 contains 12 residues. CDR1 and CDR2 from the germline V gene are SQVTM and ANQGSEA. Trimming pared 4 bases from V and 7 bases from J, leaving 14 bases between. CDR3 sequence reads: CSVGGANGEQYF. CDR3 in DNA: TGCAGCGTTGGGGGAGCCAACGGGGAGCAGTACTTC.

A few counts support this clonotype. The chain couples TRBV7-2 to TRBJ2-1; D possibly corresponds to TRBD2 (5 bases). Germline V gives CDR1 SGHTA, CDR2 FQGNSA. V lost 3 bases and J 10 bases, leaving 10 bases between the germline ends. The CDR3 is 12 amino acids. The CDR3 nucleotides read TGTGCCAGCAGCTTCCCGGGATTCGAGCAGTTCTTC. Translated: CASSFPGFEQFF.

This chain connects TRBV20-1 to TRBJ2-1; unclear D gene. The V gene's germline CDR1 is DFQATT and CDR2 SNEGSKA (reference sequence). This CDR3 spans 12 amino acids. V shed 0 bases and J shed 5 bases, with 5 bases lying between them. The CDR3 spells CSARDRNNEQFF. The CDR3, as DNA: TGCAGTGCTAGAGATAGAAACAATGAGCAGTTCTTC.

This clonotype was seen at least ten times. This chain joins TRBV6-2 or TRBV6-3 and TRBJ2-1; TRBD1 might be the D (6 bases). This CDR3 contains 15 residues. The germline V gene has CDR1 MNHEY and CDR2 SVGEGT. Trimming left V 6 bases short and J 4 bases short, with 16 bases between. The chain's CDR3 is CASSPTDRGYNEQFF. CDR3 sequence (DNA): TGTGCCAGCAGCCCCACGGACAGAGGTTACAATGAGCAGTTCTTC.

There are a few counts of this clonotype. The chain combines TRBV25-1 with TRBJ2-4; the D is unclear. The CDR3 has 12 residues. V dropped 5 bases and J dropped 8 bases, with 10 bases sitting between them. Germline V gives CDR1 MGHDK, CDR2 SYGVNS. DNA of the CDR3: TGTGCCAGCAGTCCCCGGCTGGACATTCAGTACTTC. Protein sequence: CASSPRLDIQYF.

The V call is TRBV20-1, the J call TRBJ2-1, with 10 positions matching TRBD2. V shed 3 bases and J 3 bases; nucleotides not matched to a gene: 8. From germline, CDR1 is DFQATT and CDR2 SNEGSKA (reference sequence). The CDR3 extends over 16 amino acids. The CDR3 reads CSARRPTSGDYNEQFF. CDR3 nucleotides: TGCAGTGCTAGGCGCCCTACTAGCGGGGACTACAATGAGCAGTTCTTC.

This clonotype was seen at least ten times. An end of the junction differs from the germline gene, which may be a read error. This rearrangement joins TRBV29-1 to TRBJ2-7; D may be TRBD1 (6 bases). This CDR3 has 13 residues. Germline assignment: CDR1 SQVTM and CDR2 ANQGSEA. The CDR3 nucleotides read TGCAGCGTTGAAACAGGGATCTCCTTCGAGCAGTACTTC. Its protein product is CSVETGISFEQYF.

This clonotype was detected many times. This sequence joins TRBV7-8 and TRBJ2-5, with 7 bases fitting TRBD2. From germline, CDR1 is SGHVS and CDR2 FQNEAQ. V dropped 4 bases and J dropped 6; count of bases not matched to a gene: 11. CDR3 length: 15 residues. The CDR3 region has the DNA TGTGCCAGCAGCTCCGGGTTAACTAGCGTCCAGACCCAGTACTTC. It is translated as CASSSGLTSVQTQYF.

This chain links TRBV20-1 with TRBJ2-7; 7 nucleotides line up with TRBD1. The CDR3 spans 13 residues. Germline CDR1 DFQATT, CDR2 SNEGSKA (reference sequence). V dropped 6 bases and J dropped 2; count of bases not matched to a gene: 7. CDR3 region: CSAVGGSPYEQYF. CDR3 sequence (DNA): TGCAGTGCCGTAGGGGGCTCCCCCTACGAGCAGTACTTC.

This clonotype was observed at least ten times. The chain carries TRBV20-1 and TRBJ1-4; D remains ambiguous. Germline assignment: CDR1 DFQATT and CDR2 SNEGSKA (reference sequence). V was trimmed by 3 bases and J by 0 bases, leaving 14 bases between them. CDR3 length equals 16 residues. CDR3 DNA: TGCAGTGCTAGTTCCTCCAGTTTACCAACTAATGAAAAACTGTTTTTT. Protein sequence: CSASSSSLPTNEKLFF.

The J gene is TRBJ2-3, the V gene TRBV4-1; TRBD2 matches at 10 bases. V was pared by 0 bases and J by 4 bases, with 4 bases of the junction left unmatched. Per the germline V gene, CDR1 is MGHRA and CDR2 is YSYEKL. The CDR3 loop spans 16 amino acids. The CDR3 bases are TGCGCCAGCAGCCAAGATCTAGCGGGGGTGGCAGATACGCAGTATTTT. Translating gives CASSQDLAGVADTQYF.